Below are 22 T cell receptor beta chains sequenced from a single sample in a study of T cell responses to AZD1222 COVID-19 vaccine. Assay used: immunoSEQ multiplex PCR; TCRdb lists only in-frame clones, some missing. This table holds over 150,000 clones, about nine tenths found once. Here the sequenced sample was peripheral blood, taken on day 0 of AZD1222 vaccination. These TCRs come from an adult in good health.

The V call is TRBV27, the J call TRBJ2-1, with D maybe TRBD2 (7 bases). This CDR3 is built from 15 residues. Germline V CDR1 and CDR2: MNHEY, SMNVEV (reference sequence). V lost 5 bases and J lost 0, with 11 bases in between. CDR3 residues: CASSLADSSYNEQFF. CDR3 DNA sequence: TGTGCCAGCAGTCTAGCGGACAGCTCCTACAATGAGCAGTTCTTC.

The genes are TRBV5-4 and TRBJ2-2; 7 nucleotides match TRBD2. The J segment lost 6 bases and the V segment lost 3 bases, leaving 5 bases of the junction unmatched. The germline gives CDR1 SGHNT, CDR2 YYREEE (reference sequence). This CDR3 contains 14 residues. The CDR3 DNA is TGTGCCAGCAGCTCGGGGGGAGGAGCCGGGGAGCTGTTTTTT. Translated: CASSSGGGAGELFF.

V and J are TRBV5-4 and TRBJ1-3, with D possibly matching TRBD1 (5 bases). The CDR3 spans 15 residues. V lost 3 bases, J lost 2 bases, and 12 bases lay in between. Germline V lookup: CDR1 SGHNT, CDR2 YYREEE (reference sequence). CDR3 loop: CASSSGTDPGNTIYF. In DNA, the CDR3 is TGTGCCAGCAGCTCCGGGACGGACCCTGGAAACACCATATATTTT. The entire variable domain, with the rest obtained from reference TRBV5-4 and TRBJ1-3, is as follows: ETGVTQSPTHLIKTRGQQVTLRCSSQSGHNTVSWYQQALGQGPQFIFQYYREEENGRGNFPPRFSGLQFPNYSSELNVNALELDDSALYLCASSSGTDPGNTIYFGEGSWLTVV.

The gene calls are TRBV30 and TRBJ2-3; 8 nucleotides align to TRBD1. Trimming cost V 5 bases and J 4 bases; bases outside gene matches: 5. This CDR3 is built from 13 residues. Germline assignment: CDR1 GTSNPN and CDR2 SVGIG (reference sequence). The CDR3 nucleotides are TGTGCCTGGGACAGGGGCGAGGCAGATACGCAGTATTTT. Translated, it gives CAWDRGEADTQYF.

The rearrangement joins TRBV2 to TRBJ2-2; the D call may be TRBD1 or TRBD2 (5 bases each). The V gene's germline CDR1 is SNHLY and CDR2 FYNNEI. V lost 2 bases to trimming and J lost 5 bases, with 9 bases between them. The CDR3 loop spans 14 amino acids. The CDR3 region is CASSEQGPTGELFF. CDR3 DNA sequence: TGTGCCAGCAGTGAACAGGGACCAACCGGGGAGCTGTTTTTT.

This clone is a singleton in its sample. The J gene is TRBJ1-1, the V gene TRBV19; 8 bases align to TRBD1. V gave up 10 bases and J gave up 1 base; unmatched junction bases: 2. The germline gives CDR1 LNHDA, CDR2 SQIVND (reference sequence). The CDR3 contains 12 residues. The CDR3 DNA reads as TGTGCCACCGGACAGGGGAACACTGAAGCTTTCTTT. Protein product: CATGQGNTEAFF.

CDR3: CASSVSPLGRNEQFF. The CDR3 nucleotides are TGTGCCAGCAGCGTTTCCCCCCTCGGACGGAATGAGCAGTTCTTC. The J gene is TRBJ2-1, the V gene TRBV9; D gene uncertain. The germline gives CDR1 SGDLS, CDR2 YYNGEE. The CDR3 totals 15 residues. Trimming pared 2 bases from V and 7 bases from J, leaving 16 bases between.

The rearrangement joins TRBV3-1 (or the pseudogene TRBV3-2) to TRBJ2-1, with D perhaps matching TRBD1 (5 bases). CDR3 length: 14 residues. Trimming stripped 4 bases from V and 5 bases from J, with 12 bases between. CDR1 is LGHDT and CDR2 is YNNKEL in the germline V gene (reference sequence). The CDR3 nucleotides read TGTGCCAGCAGCCGGGGCAGGGTCCACAATGAGCAGTTCTTC. Residues: CASSRGRVHNEQFF.

This clone was detected once. The CDR3 reads CASSNRTGELFF. The CDR3 DNA is TGTGCCAGCAGCAATAGAACCGGGGAGCTGTTTTTT. The V gene is TRBV21-1, the J gene TRBJ2-2; TRBD2 is the table's D call and was not checked against the DNA. TRBV21-1 is reported as a pseudogene. The CDR3 totals 12 residues.

This chain joins TRBV27 and TRBJ2-2; 8 bases align to TRBD2. CDR1 and CDR2 (germline): MNHEY, SMNVEV (reference sequence). Losses at the gene ends were 3 bases for V and 4 bases for J; bases not matched to a gene: 1. This CDR3 contains 14 residues. For the CDR3, the DNA is TGTGCCAGCAGTTTTACTAGCGGCACCGGGGAGCTGTTTTTT. Encoded protein: CASSFTSGTGELFF.

This clone was picked up one time. This CDR3 reads CASSRQGAGAFF. CDR3 in DNA: TGTGCCAGTAGTCGCCAGGGAGCGGGAGCTTTCTTT. The J gene is TRBJ1-1, the V gene TRBV19; D possibly corresponds to TRBD1 (5 bases). Per germline, CDR1 LNHDA and CDR2 SQIVND (reference sequence). V was pared by 5 bases and J by 10 bases, with 14 bases between. This CDR3 has 12 residues.

The chain carries TRBV2 and TRBJ1-2; TRBD1 matches 9 bases. From germline, CDR1 is SNHLY and CDR2 FYNNEI. This CDR3 is built from 12 residues. The ends lost 6 bases at V and 7 bases at J; junction bases unmatched: 3. This CDR3 is CASRGQGSGYTF. In DNA form, the CDR3 reads TGTGCCAGCAGGGGACAGGGAAGTGGCTACACCTTC.

The chain is built from TRBV7-3 and TRBJ1-2; maybe TRBD1 (5 bases). Germline values: CDR1 SGHTA, CDR2 FQGTGA. Trimming cost V 1 base and J 7 bases, with 16 bases left between them. The CDR3 sequence is 15 residues long. CDR3 DNA sequence: TGTGCCAGCAGCTTAAGCCACAAAGGGGATCGTGGCTACACCTTC. This encodes CASSLSHKGDRGYTF.

The rearrangement links TRBV29-1 to TRBJ1-1; TRBD1 matches at 7 bases. The length of the CDR3 is 13 residues. The V gene end was trimmed by 6 bases and the J gene end by 11 bases; junction bases not matched to a gene: 15. Per germline, CDR1 SQVTM and CDR2 ANQGSEA. The CDR3 reads CSVGGDSQTSAFF. The CDR3 DNA reads as TGCAGCGTCGGGGGGGACAGTCAGACGTCGGCTTTCTTT.

The chain uses TRBV29-1 and TRBJ1-1, with a tentative D call TRBD1 (5 bases). Trimming cost V 6 bases and J 4 bases, with 12 bases left between them. Germline V CDR1 and CDR2: SQVTM, ANQGSEA. The CDR3 totals 12 residues. The CDR3 region is CSVLGAPTEAFF. The CDR3 DNA sequence: TGCAGCGTCCTAGGGGCACCCACTGAAGCTTTCTTT.

V usage is TRBV5-4 and J usage is TRBJ2-1; a possible D gene is TRBD2 (7 bases). The CDR3 sequence is 17 residues long. V was trimmed by 1 base and J by 3 bases, leaving 17 bases between them. Germline V lookup: CDR1 SGHNT, CDR2 YYREEE (reference sequence). The CDR3 loop is CASSLWWGGSNYNEQFF. The DNA of the CDR3 is TGTGCCAGCAGCTTGTGGTGGGGGGGCTCTAACTACAATGAGCAGTTCTTC.

This chain joins TRBV6-2 or TRBV6-3 and TRBJ1-1; D might be TRBD1 (6 bases). The germline V and J ends were trimmed by 8 bases and 1 base, with 23 bases remaining between them. From germline, CDR1 is MNHEY and CDR2 SVGEGT. The CDR3 is 17 residues long. CDR3 sequence (DNA): TGTGCCAGCCGTTTAGGGGGGGGCAGAGGCACGAACACTGAAGCTTTCTTT. Its translation: CASRLGGGRGTNTEAFF.

V gene TRBV3-1 (or the pseudogene TRBV3-2) combines with J gene TRBJ2-7, with no clear D. The CDR3 extends over 16 amino acids. Trimming removed 0 bases from V and 4 bases from J, with 16 bases in between. Per the germline V gene, CDR1 is LGHDT and CDR2 is YNNKEL (reference sequence). CDR3 protein: CASSQERKGPPYEQYF. The CDR3 region has the DNA TGTGCCAGCAGCCAAGAGCGGAAGGGTCCACCTTACGAGCAGTACTTC.

V usage is TRBV3-1 (or the pseudogene TRBV3-2) and J usage is TRBJ2-1, with TRBD2 identical over 11 bases. CDR1 and CDR2 from the germline V gene are LGHDT and YNNKEL (reference sequence). With 0 bases clipped from V and 8 bases from J, the junction kept 6 bases outside the gene matches. This CDR3 contains 16 residues. This chain's CDR3 is CASSQDVLAGGYEQFF. CDR3 DNA: TGTGCCAGCAGCCAAGATGTCCTAGCGGGGGGATATGAGCAGTTCTTC.

The chain employs TRBV7-9 and TRBJ1-1; 10 nucleotides align to TRBD1. CDR1 and CDR2 (germline): SEHNR, FQNEAQ (reference sequence). The CDR3 length is 14 residues. V lost 4 bases, J lost 6 bases, and 5 bases stayed unmatched. CDR3 in DNA: TGTGCCAGCAGCTCGGGGGACAGGGGCCCTGAAGCTTTCTTT. This codes for CASSSGDRGPEAFF. The whole variable domain, remainder taken from reference TRBV7-9 and TRBJ1-1, is DTGVSQNPRHKITKRGQNVTFRCDPISEHNRLYWYRQTLGQGPEFLTYFQNEAQLEKSRLLSDRFSAERPKGSFSTLEIQRTEQGDSAMYLCASSSGDRGPEAFFGQGTRLTVV.

This chain joins TRBV13 and TRBJ1-6; 9 bases align to TRBD1. Germline CDR1 reads PRHDT; CDR2 reads FYEKMQ (reference sequence). Trimming cost V 1 base and J 7 bases; bases outside gene matches: 8. The CDR3 has 17 amino acids. The CDR3 region has the DNA TGTGCCAGCAGCTTAGATGGGGGACAGGGAGGGAATTCACCCCTCCACTTT. Translation: CASSLDGGQGGNSPLHF.

The rearrangement joins TRBV10-3 to TRBJ2-7, with D possibly being TRBD1 (5 bases). V gave up 7 bases and J gave up 6 bases, with 22 bases separating them. This CDR3 has 15 residues. Looked up from germline, CDR1 is ENHRY and CDR2 is SYGVKD. This chain's CDR3 is CAITDTTTLGAEQYF. The CDR3 nucleotides are TGTGCCATCACGGACACCACCACCTTAGGGGCCGAGCAGTACTTC.